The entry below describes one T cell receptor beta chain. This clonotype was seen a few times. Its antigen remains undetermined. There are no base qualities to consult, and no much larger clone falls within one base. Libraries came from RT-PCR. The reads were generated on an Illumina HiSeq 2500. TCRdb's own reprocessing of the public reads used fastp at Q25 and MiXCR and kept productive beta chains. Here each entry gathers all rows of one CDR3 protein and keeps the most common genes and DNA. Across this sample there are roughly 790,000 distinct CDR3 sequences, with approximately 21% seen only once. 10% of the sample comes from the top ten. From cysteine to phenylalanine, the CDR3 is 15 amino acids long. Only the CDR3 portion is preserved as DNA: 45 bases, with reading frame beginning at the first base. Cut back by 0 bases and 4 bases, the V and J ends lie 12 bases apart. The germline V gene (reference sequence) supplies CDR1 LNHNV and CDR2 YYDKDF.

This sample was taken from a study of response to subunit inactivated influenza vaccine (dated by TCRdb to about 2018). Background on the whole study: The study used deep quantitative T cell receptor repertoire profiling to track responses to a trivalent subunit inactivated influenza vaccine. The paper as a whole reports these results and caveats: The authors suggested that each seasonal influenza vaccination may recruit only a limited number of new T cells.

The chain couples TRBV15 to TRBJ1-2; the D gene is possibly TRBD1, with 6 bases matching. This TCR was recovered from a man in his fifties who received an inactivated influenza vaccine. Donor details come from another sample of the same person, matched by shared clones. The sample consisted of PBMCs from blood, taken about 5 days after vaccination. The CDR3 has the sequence CATSRELGTPYGYTF. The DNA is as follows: TGTGCCACCAGCAGAGAATTGGGGACACCCTATGGCTACACCTTC.